This T cell receptor (beta chain) was captured in a study of blood T cell repertoires in COVID-19. Study-level information: The United States, Italy and Spain provided the acute and convalescent COVID-19 samples. PBMCs, B-cell-depleted T cells, or T cells were the source of the cDNA or gDNA that made up the material.

Here immunoSEQ multiplex PCR was the method, and the copy in TCRdb shows in-frame clones only, minus some. Of under 60,000 clones listed, approximately 89% were seen once; the top ten hold approximately 30%. Between the trimmed V and J ends, which lost 3 bases and 1 base, there was a span of 15 bases. Germline V gene lookup returns CDR1 DFQATT and CDR2 SNEGSKA (reference sequence). The CDR3 runs 15 residues. The rearrangement uses TRBV20-1 and TRBJ2-5, with D maybe TRBD1 (5 bases). Source material: peripheral blood. The receptor comes from an elderly woman with acute or convalescent COVID-19. In DNA, the CDR3 is TGCAGTGCTAGTAGCCCTAGGGGCCGCCAAGAGACCCAGTACTTC. It specifies CSASSPRGRQETQYF.